This T cell receptor (beta chain) was retrieved from a study of spatial heterogeneity in lung cancer. Study results and limitations: Expanded intratumoral alpha and beta TCR counts tracked tumor mutation counts. Expanded TCRs that were ubiquitous or regional had counts tracking ubiquitous and regional nonsynonymous mutations, respectively. Tumor T cell coverage was estimated at approximately 6.3% for alpha and 11% to 15% for beta chains.

TCRdb analysed the 5' RACE reads with MiXCR anew, one entry per CDR3 protein. Of fewer than 6,000 distinct CDR3 sequences in the sample, roughly a quarter were seen once. Trimming took off 2 bases at V and 7 bases at J, with 12 bases between the two ends. Germline-derived CDR1 and CDR2 are GTSNPN and SVGIG (reference sequence). The CDR3 spans 13 residues. This clonotype was seen ten or more times. Its antigen remains unidentified. Time point in this sample: sample taken at primary tumor resection. The receptor comes from a male donor with early-stage non-small cell lung cancer. J is TRBJ1-5 and V is TRBV30, with D tentatively TRBD1 (5 bases). The material sequenced was lung tumor tissue, taken at surgery. CDR3: CAWSNRQRQPQHF. In DNA form, the CDR3 reads TGTGCCTGGAGTAACCGACAGCGGCAGCCCCAGCATTTT.